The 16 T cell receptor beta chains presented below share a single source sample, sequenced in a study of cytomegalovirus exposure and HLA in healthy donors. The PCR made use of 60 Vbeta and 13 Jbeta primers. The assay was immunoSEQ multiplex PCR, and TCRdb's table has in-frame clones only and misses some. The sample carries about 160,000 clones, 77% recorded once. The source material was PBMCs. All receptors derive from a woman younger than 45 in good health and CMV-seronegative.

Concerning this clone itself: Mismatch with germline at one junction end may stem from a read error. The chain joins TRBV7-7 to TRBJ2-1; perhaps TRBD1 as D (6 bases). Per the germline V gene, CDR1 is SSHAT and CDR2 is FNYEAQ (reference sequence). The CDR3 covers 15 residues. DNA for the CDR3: TGTGCTAGCAGTAAAACAGGGAGCTCCTACAATGAGCAGTTCTTC. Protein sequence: CASSKTGSSYNEQFF.

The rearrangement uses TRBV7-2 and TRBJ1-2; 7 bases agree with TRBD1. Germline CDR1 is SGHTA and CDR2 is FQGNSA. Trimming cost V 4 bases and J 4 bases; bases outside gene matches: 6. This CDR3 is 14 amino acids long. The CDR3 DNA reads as TGTGCCAGCAGCTCGCAGACAGGGACCTATGGCTACACCTTC. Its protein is CASSSQTGTYGYTF.

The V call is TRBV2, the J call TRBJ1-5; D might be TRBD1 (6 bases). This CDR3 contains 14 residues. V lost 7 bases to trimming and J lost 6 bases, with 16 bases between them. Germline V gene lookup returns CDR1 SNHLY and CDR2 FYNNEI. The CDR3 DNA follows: TGTGCCAGCATGGAACAGGGTTGGGGTCAGCCCCAGCATTTT. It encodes CASMEQGWGQPQHF.

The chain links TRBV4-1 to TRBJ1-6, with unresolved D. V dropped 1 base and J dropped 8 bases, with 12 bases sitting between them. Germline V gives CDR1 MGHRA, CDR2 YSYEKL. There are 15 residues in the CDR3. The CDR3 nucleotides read TGCGCCAGCAGCCAAGTTCCGGACTACGATTCACCCCTCCACTTT. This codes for CASSQVPDYDSPLHF.

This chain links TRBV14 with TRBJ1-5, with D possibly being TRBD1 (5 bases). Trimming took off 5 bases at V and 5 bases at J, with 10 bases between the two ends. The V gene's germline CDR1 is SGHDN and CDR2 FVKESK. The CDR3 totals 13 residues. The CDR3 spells CASSRGYDQPQHF. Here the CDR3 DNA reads TGTGCCAGCAGCAGGGGATACGATCAGCCCCAGCATTTT.

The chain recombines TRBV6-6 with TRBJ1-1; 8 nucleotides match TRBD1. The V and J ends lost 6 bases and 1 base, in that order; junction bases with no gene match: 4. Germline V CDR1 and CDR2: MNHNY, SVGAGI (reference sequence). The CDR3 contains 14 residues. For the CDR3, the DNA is TGTGCCAGCAGATTGACAGGGGCGAACACTGAAGCTTTCTTT. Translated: CASRLTGANTEAFF.

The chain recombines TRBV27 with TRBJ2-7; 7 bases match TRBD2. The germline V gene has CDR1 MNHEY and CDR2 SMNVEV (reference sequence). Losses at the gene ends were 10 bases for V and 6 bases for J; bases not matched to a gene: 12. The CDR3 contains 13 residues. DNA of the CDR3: TGTGCCACCACGAAAACGGGGGGTTTCGAGCAGTACTTC. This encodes CATTKTGGFEQYF.

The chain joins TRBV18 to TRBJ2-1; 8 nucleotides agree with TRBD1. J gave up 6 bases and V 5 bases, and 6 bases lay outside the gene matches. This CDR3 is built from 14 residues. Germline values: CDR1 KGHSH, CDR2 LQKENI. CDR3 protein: CASSEDRGRNEQFF. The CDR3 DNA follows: TGTGCCAGCTCAGAAGACAGGGGTCGCAATGAGCAGTTCTTC.

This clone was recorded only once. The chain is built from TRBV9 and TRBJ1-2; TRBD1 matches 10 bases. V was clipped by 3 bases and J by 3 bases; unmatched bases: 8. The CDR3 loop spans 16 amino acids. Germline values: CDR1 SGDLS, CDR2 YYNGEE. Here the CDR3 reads CASSGHPGQGYYGYTF. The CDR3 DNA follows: TGTGCCAGCAGCGGTCACCCGGGACAGGGGTACTATGGCTACACCTTC.

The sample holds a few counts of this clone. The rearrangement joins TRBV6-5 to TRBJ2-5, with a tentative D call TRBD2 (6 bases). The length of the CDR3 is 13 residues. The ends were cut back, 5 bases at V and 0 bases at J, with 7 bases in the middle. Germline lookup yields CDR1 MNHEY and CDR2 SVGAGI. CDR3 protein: CASSRDYQETQYF. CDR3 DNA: TGTGCCAGCAGTCGGGACTACCAAGAGACCCAGTACTTC.

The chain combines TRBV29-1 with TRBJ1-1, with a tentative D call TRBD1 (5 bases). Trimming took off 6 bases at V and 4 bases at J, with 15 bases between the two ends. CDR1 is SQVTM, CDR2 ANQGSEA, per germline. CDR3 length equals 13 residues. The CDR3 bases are TGCAGCGTCTCGTTTATGGGGCCCACTGAAGCTTTCTTT. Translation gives CSVSFMGPTEAFF. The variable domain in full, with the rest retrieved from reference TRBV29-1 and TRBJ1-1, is SAVISQKPSRDICQRGTSLTIQCQVDSQVTMMFWYRQQPGQSLTLIATANQGSEATYESGFVIDKFPISRPNLTFSTLTVSNMSPEDSSIYLCSVSFMGPTEAFFGQGTRLTVV.

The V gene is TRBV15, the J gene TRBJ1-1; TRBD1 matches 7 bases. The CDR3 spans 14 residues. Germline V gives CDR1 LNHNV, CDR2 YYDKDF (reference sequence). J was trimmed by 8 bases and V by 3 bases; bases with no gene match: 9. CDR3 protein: CATSSFKGATEAFF. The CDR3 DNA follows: TGTGCCACCAGCAGCTTTAAGGGGGCAACGGAAGCTTTCTTT. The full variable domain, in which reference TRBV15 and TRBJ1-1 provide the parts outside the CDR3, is DAMVIQNPRYQVTQFGKPVTLSCSQTLNHNVMYWYQQKSSQAPKLLFHYYDKDFNNEADTPDNFQSRRPNTSFCFLDIRSPGLGDTAMYLCATSSFKGATEAFFGQGTRLTVV.

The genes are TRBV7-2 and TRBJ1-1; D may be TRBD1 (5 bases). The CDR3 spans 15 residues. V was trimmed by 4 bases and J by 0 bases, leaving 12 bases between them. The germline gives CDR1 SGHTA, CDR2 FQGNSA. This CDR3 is CASSSLSGMNTEAFF. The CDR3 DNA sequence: TGTGCCAGCAGCTCACTCTCAGGGATGAACACTGAAGCTTTCTTT. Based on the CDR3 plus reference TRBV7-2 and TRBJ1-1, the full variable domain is GAGVSQSPSNKVTEKGKDVELRCDPISGHTALYWYRQSLGQGLEFLIYFQGNSAPDKSGLPSDRFSAERTGGSVSTLTIQRTQQEDSAVYLCASSSLSGMNTEAFFGQGTRLTVV.

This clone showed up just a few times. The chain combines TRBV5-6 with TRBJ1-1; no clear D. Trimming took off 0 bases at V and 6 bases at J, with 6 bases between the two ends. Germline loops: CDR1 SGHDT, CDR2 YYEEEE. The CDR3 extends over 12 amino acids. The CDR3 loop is CASSLDGAEAFF. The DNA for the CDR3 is TGTGCCAGCAGCTTGGACGGTGCTGAAGCTTTCTTT.

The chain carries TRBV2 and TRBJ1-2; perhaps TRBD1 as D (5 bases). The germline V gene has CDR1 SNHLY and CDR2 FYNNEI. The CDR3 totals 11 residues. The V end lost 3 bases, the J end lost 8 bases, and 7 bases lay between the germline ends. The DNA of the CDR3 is TGTGCCAGCAGTGACAGGGCCGGCTACACCTTC. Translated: CASSDRAGYTF.

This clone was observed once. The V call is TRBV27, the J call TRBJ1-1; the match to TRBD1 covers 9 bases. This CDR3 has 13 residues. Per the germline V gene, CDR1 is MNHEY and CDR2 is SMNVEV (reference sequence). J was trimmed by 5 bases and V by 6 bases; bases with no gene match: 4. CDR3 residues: CASSRDRETEAFF. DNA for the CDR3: TGTGCCAGCAGCCGGGACAGGGAGACTGAAGCTTTCTTT.